The 32 T cell receptor beta chains below come from one sample, sequenced in a study of blood T cell repertoires in COVID-19. Only in-frame clones appear in the TCRdb table, and some are missing; sequencing was by immunoSEQ multiplex PCR. The sample yields roughly 500,000 clones, 75% to 90% seen once. Sample: peripheral blood. Source of these receptors: a human donor in a cohort sampled during active COVID-19.

The chain links TRBV7-2 to TRBJ2-5; D is possibly TRBD2 (6 bases). Between the trimmed V and J ends, which lost 0 bases and 4 bases, there was a span of 18 bases. Germline V gives CDR1 SGHTA, CDR2 FQGNSA. This CDR3 is 17 amino acids long. This chain's CDR3 is CASSLAQRGADRETQYF. CDR3 in DNA: TGTGCCAGCAGCTTAGCGCAACGCGGGGCTGACCGAGAGACCCAGTACTTC.

The chain carries TRBV7-8 and TRBJ1-5, with unresolved D. CDR3 length: 15 amino acids. Trimming pared 5 bases from V and 0 bases from J, leaving 11 bases between. Per germline, CDR1 SGHVS and CDR2 FQNEAQ. CDR3 sequence (DNA): TGTGCCAGCAGCCAGCGGGATTTTAGCAATCAGCCCCAGCATTTT. Translation: CASSQRDFSNQPQHF.

The chain employs TRBV28 and TRBJ1-2; D call uncertain. Germline CDR1 and CDR2: MDHEN and SYDVKM. V was shortened by 6 bases and J by 2 bases, with 16 bases between the two germline ends. This CDR3 comprises 15 residues. The CDR3 region is CASRPSLRPNYGYTF. The CDR3 bases are TGTGCCAGCAGACCTTCCCTCAGGCCAAACTATGGCTACACCTTC.

This clone has only one observation. This rearrangement joins TRBV5-1 to TRBJ2-2, with 9 nucleotides matching TRBD1. The germline CDR1 and CDR2 sequences are SGHRS and YFSETQ. Trimming at V came to 3 bases and at J to 1 base, leaving 4 bases not matched to a gene. The CDR3 has 16 residues. CDR3 loop: CASSWTGVGNTGELFF. As DNA, the CDR3 is TGCGCCAGCAGCTGGACAGGGGTTGGGAACACCGGGGAGCTGTTTTTT.

V is TRBV5-1 and J is TRBJ1-1, with 10 bases lining up with TRBD1. The CDR3 totals 15 residues. Trimming removed 3 bases from V and 4 bases from J; junction bases left unmatched: 6. From germline, CDR1 is SGHRS and CDR2 YFSETQ. The CDR3: CASSSEGQGTTEAFF. The CDR3, as DNA: TGCGCCAGCAGCTCGGAGGGACAGGGGACCACTGAAGCTTTCTTT.

The CDR3 sequence: CAWLRDRVSSYGYTF. CDR3 DNA sequence: TGTGCCTGGCTCCGGGACAGGGTGTCCAGCTATGGCTACACCTTC. The V call is TRBV30, the J call TRBJ1-2; 9 bases are a match to TRBD1. The CDR3 has 15 residues. With V trimmed by 5 bases and J by 4 bases, 11 bases remained unmatched. CDR1 is GTSNPN and CDR2 is SVGIG in the germline V gene (reference sequence).

The chain uses TRBV7-2 and TRBJ2-2; 8 bases line up with TRBD2. CDR1 SGHTA and CDR2 FQGNSA come from the germline V gene. The J segment lost 5 bases and the V segment lost 3 bases, leaving 5 bases of the junction unmatched. The CDR3 is made up of 15 amino acids. CDR3 residues: CASSLSGRWTGELFF. CDR3 nucleotides: TGTGCCAGCAGCTTGAGCGGGAGATGGACCGGGGAGCTGTTTTTT. Variable domain in full (rest from reference TRBV7-2 and TRBJ2-2): GAGVSQSPSNKVTEKGKDVELRCDPISGHTALYWYRQSLGQGLEFLIYFQGNSAPDKSGLPSDRFSAERTGGSVSTLTIQRTQQEDSAVYLCASSLSGRWTGELFFGEGSRLTVL.

The gene calls are TRBV9 and TRBJ2-5, with D possibly being TRBD1 (6 bases). Between the trimmed V and J ends, which lost 0 bases and 7 bases, there was a span of 19 bases. Germline values: CDR1 SGDLS, CDR2 YYNGEE. CDR3 size: 16 residues. The CDR3 DNA is TGTGCCAGCAGCGTAGGGGGTGGGGCAGGGGCCGGGACCCAGTACTTC. Translating it yields CASSVGGGAGAGTQYF.

This chain joins TRBV7-9 and TRBJ1-4; D gene uncertain. Germline V gene data show CDR1 as SEHNR and CDR2 as FQNEAQ (reference sequence). The germline V and J ends were trimmed by 8 bases and 3 bases, with 7 bases remaining between them. The CDR3 has 12 residues. The CDR3 DNA reads as TGTGCCAGCGAGCCTTCTAATGAAAAACTGTTTTTT. Translating it yields CASEPSNEKLFF.

This chain links TRBV30 with TRBJ2-2, with 7 nucleotides matching TRBD1. Germline lookup yields CDR1 GTSNPN and CDR2 SVGIG (reference sequence). The CDR3 is made up of 16 amino acids. V gave up 4 bases and J gave up 6 bases; unmatched junction bases: 14. CDR3 sequence: CAWTHDREKWPGELFF. The CDR3, as DNA: TGTGCCTGGACACACGACAGGGAAAAGTGGCCCGGGGAGCTGTTTTTT.

This sequence joins TRBV28 and TRBJ2-7, with TRBD2 matching 7 bases. Trimming removed 5 bases from V and 3 bases from J; junction bases left unmatched: 7. The CDR3 sequence is 14 residues long. Germline V gene lookup returns CDR1 MDHEN and CDR2 SYDVKM. CDR3 amino acids: CASSRGVERYEQYF. DNA of the CDR3: TGTGCCAGCAGTCGGGGGGTCGAGCGCTACGAGCAGTACTTC.

This chain connects TRBV27 to TRBJ2-1; 10 nucleotides match TRBD2. The J segment lost 0 bases and the V segment lost 6 bases, leaving 14 bases of the junction unmatched. CDR3 length: 19 amino acids. Germline-derived CDR1 and CDR2 are MNHEY and SMNVEV (reference sequence). The CDR3 DNA reads as TGTGCCAGCAGCTATCGGGGGACTAGCGCTGTAAGCTCCTACAATGAGCAGTTCTTC. Protein sequence: CASSYRGTSAVSSYNEQFF.

The V call is TRBV28, the J call TRBJ2-1; TRBD1 aligns across 9 bases. The CDR3 has 13 residues. CDR1 and CDR2 from the germline V gene are MDHEN and SYDVKM. V shed 6 bases and J 8 bases; nucleotides not matched to a gene: 5. The DNA of the CDR3 is TGTGCCAGCAGCCTAGGGACAGGGCATGAGCAGTTCTTC. Protein product: CASSLGTGHEQFF.

This clone was counted only a few times. The chain is built from TRBV24-1 and TRBJ2-1, with 10 bases lining up with TRBD1. CDR1 and CDR2 (germline): KGHDR, SFDVKD. The CDR3 is made up of 15 amino acids. After removal of 3 bases from V and 7 bases from J, the junction contained 5 bases not matched to a gene. CDR3 DNA: TGTGCCACCAGTGATCCCGGGACAGGGGAAAATGAGCAGTTCTTC. Protein sequence: CATSDPGTGENEQFF.

V usage is TRBV5-1 and J usage is TRBJ2-5, with D perhaps TRBD2 (5 bases). Trimming took 0 bases from V and 3 from J, leaving 9 bases between them. Germline-derived CDR1 and CDR2 are SGHRS and YFSETQ. The CDR3 totals 14 residues. The CDR3 nucleotides are TGCGCCAGCAGCTTGGCCATCGGGGAAGAGACCCAGTACTTC. Translated, it gives CASSLAIGEETQYF.

The chain is built from TRBV4-1 and TRBJ2-1; 12 bases fit TRBD2. J gave up 5 bases and V 3 bases, and 5 bases lay outside the gene matches. From germline, CDR1 is MGHRA and CDR2 YSYEKL. CDR3 size: 16 residues. The CDR3 nucleotides are TGCGCCAGCAGCCACCCGGGACTAGCGGGTAACAATGAGCAGTTCTTC. Its translation: CASSHPGLAGNNEQFF.

A note on this clone: This sample includes further DNA sequences coding for the same CDR3. The chain is built from TRBV5-1 and TRBJ1-5; D might be TRBD1 (5 bases). The V gene lost 3 bases and the J gene lost 2 bases, with 9 bases spanning the gap. CDR3 length: 14 residues. Germline V gene sequence: CDR1 SGHRS, CDR2 YFSETQ. CDR3 sequence: CASSSDSGNQPQHF. As DNA, the CDR3 is TGCGCCAGCAGCTCCGACAGCGGCAATCAGCCCCAGCATTTT.

The chain carries TRBV5-1 and TRBJ2-5; the D gene is possibly TRBD1 (6 bases). V lost 1 base, J lost 4 bases, and 14 bases lay in between. This CDR3 is 15 amino acids long. Germline V CDR1 and CDR2: SGHRS, YFSETQ. Here the CDR3 reads CASSLLRAQGETQYF. CDR3 in DNA: TGCGCCAGCAGCTTGTTAAGGGCACAGGGAGAGACCCAGTACTTC.

This chain joins TRBV11-2 and TRBJ1-6, with D possibly being TRBD1 (6 bases). This CDR3 is built from 15 residues. Per germline, CDR1 SGHAT and CDR2 FQNNGV. V lost 5 bases and J lost 7, with 15 bases in between. The CDR3 reads CASSRTGQKNSPLHF. The DNA of the CDR3 is TGTGCCAGCAGCCGTACAGGGCAGAAAAATTCACCCCTCCACTTT.

This chain links TRBV4-1 with TRBJ1-1; 7 bases align to TRBD1. CDR1 and CDR2 (germline): MGHRA, YSYEKL. V shed 1 base, J shed 0 bases, and the junction held 5 bases outside the gene matches. The CDR3 has 16 residues. CDR3 loop: CASSQGDRDMNTEAFF. The CDR3 DNA follows: TGCGCCAGCAGCCAAGGGGACAGAGACATGAACACTGAAGCTTTCTTT.

The genes are TRBV3-1 (or the pseudogene TRBV3-2) and TRBJ2-1; 12 nucleotides align to TRBD2. The V and J ends lost 0 bases and 12 bases, in that order; junction bases with no gene match: 6. The germline gives CDR1 LGHDT, CDR2 YNNKEL (reference sequence). The length of the CDR3 is 15 residues. CDR3: CASSQDASGRAWQFF. The CDR3 DNA reads as TGTGCCAGCAGCCAAGATGCTAGCGGGAGGGCGTGGCAGTTCTTC.

This chain connects TRBV2 to TRBJ1-4; 10 bases map to TRBD1. This CDR3 region has 16 residues. V gave up 5 bases and J gave up 7 bases; unmatched junction bases: 10. Germline CDR1 is SNHLY and CDR2 is FYNNEI. In DNA, the CDR3 is TGTGCCAGCAGTTTCGCGCGACAGGGGGCTGGTGAAAAACTGTTTTTT. This gives the protein CASSFARQGAGEKLFF.

The genes are TRBV5-1 and TRBJ2-1, with D perhaps TRBD2 (5 bases). Germline CDR1 reads SGHRS; CDR2 reads YFSETQ. Trimming took 0 bases from V and 2 from J, leaving 6 bases between them. CDR3 length equals 14 residues. The CDR3 DNA follows: TGCGCCAGCAGCTTGGATAGCGCCTACAATGAGCAGTTCTTC. Its protein is CASSLDSAYNEQFF.

J is TRBJ2-7 and V is TRBV19; the match to TRBD2 covers 7 bases. The CDR3 spans 15 residues. With V trimmed by 1 base and J by 3 bases, 6 bases remained unmatched. In germline, CDR1 is LNHDA, CDR2 SQIVND (reference sequence). Written as DNA, the CDR3 is TGTGCCAGTAGTATAGCCCTAGCGGCGCTCTACGAGCAGTACTTC. Protein: CASSIALAALYEQYF. Supplemented by reference TRBV19 and TRBJ2-7, the full variable domain reads DGGITQSPKYLFRKEGQNVTLSCEQNLNHDAMYWYRQDPGQGLRLIYYSQIVNDFQKGDIAEGYSVSREKKESFPLTVTSAQKNPTAFYLCASSIALAALYEQYFGPGTRLTVT.

V gene TRBV28 combines with J gene TRBJ1-5, with 8 bases aligning to TRBD1. CDR3 size: 14 residues. The ends lost 0 bases at V and 5 bases at J; junction bases unmatched: 0. Germline V lookup: CDR1 MDHEN, CDR2 SYDVKM. This chain's CDR3 is CASSLWTGDQPQHF. The CDR3 DNA reads TGTGCCAGCAGTTTATGGACAGGGGATCAGCCCCAGCATTTT.

The chain carries TRBV2 and TRBJ1-1; 7 bases are a match to TRBD1. This CDR3 contains 13 residues. J lost 3 bases, V lost 6 bases, and 4 bases had no gene match. Looked up from germline, CDR1 is SNHLY and CDR2 is FYNNEI. The CDR3 protein is CASSDREDTEAFF. DNA for the CDR3: TGTGCCAGCAGCGACAGGGAGGACACTGAAGCTTTCTTT.

The J gene is TRBJ1-5, the V gene TRBV6-6; perhaps TRBD1 as D (5 bases). Trimming removed 5 bases at V and 4 bases at J, with 21 bases between. CDR1 and CDR2 from the germline V gene are MNHNY and SVGAGI (reference sequence). The CDR3 has 17 amino acids. The CDR3 protein is CASSQIRQPTENQPQHF. The DNA of the CDR3 is TGTGCCAGCAGTCAAATACGACAGCCGACAGAGAATCAGCCCCAGCATTTT.

This chain connects TRBV10-3 to TRBJ2-3; weak D call: TRBD1 (6 bases). Germline V lookup: CDR1 ENHRY, CDR2 SYGVKD. V was cut by 0 bases and J by 7 bases, with 11 bases left in between. The CDR3 extends over 14 amino acids. CDR3 region: CAISESRQAHTQYF. For the CDR3, the DNA is TGTGCCATCAGTGAGTCGCGACAGGCCCATACGCAGTATTTT.

This clone was recorded once. The chain uses TRBV6-1 and TRBJ1-2; no reliable D call. Deletions cut 1 base from V and 8 bases from J, with 11 bases between. CDR3 size: 13 residues. Germline V gene data show CDR1 as MNHNS and CDR2 as SASEGT. The CDR3 region has the DNA TGTGCCAGCAGTGAAGAGATCGGCGGCGGCTACACCTTC. This encodes CASSEEIGGGYTF.

This clone turned up a few times. The genes are TRBV24-1 and TRBJ2-2; 8 bases are shared with TRBD2. J lost 0 bases, V lost 9 bases, and 8 bases had no gene match. Germline V gene lookup returns CDR1 KGHDR and CDR2 SFDVKD. This CDR3 spans 16 amino acids. The CDR3 DNA reads TGTGCCACCGGGGCGCGGCGGGAGGCGAACACCGGGGAGCTGTTTTTT. Translated, it gives CATGARREANTGELFF.

This clone occurred many times. The chain has TRBV9 and TRBJ1-2, with 8 bases lining up with TRBD1. V was pared by 4 bases and J by 4 bases, with 12 bases of the junction left unmatched. Germline CDR1 SGDLS, CDR2 YYNGEE. The CDR3 is 16 residues long. The CDR3 is CASSPSGTGGPYGYTF. The DNA for the CDR3 is TGTGCCAGCAGCCCTTCGGGGACAGGAGGACCCTATGGCTACACCTTC.

V and J are TRBV28 and TRBJ1-2; tentatively, D is TRBD1 (6 bases). This CDR3 is 15 amino acids long. Germline V lookup: CDR1 MDHEN, CDR2 SYDVKM. V dropped 5 bases and J dropped 6 bases, with 19 bases sitting between them. CDR3 region: CASSAPGTIYDGYTF. CDR3 bases: TGTGCCAGCAGTGCTCCCGGGACAATTTATGATGGCTACACCTTC.